The T cell receptor (beta chain) under discussion was sequenced for a study of blood T cell repertoires in COVID-19. Study summary: T cells, B-cell-depleted T cells, or PBMCs provided the cDNA or gDNA that served as material.

During active infection, Seattle patients enrolled and were then monitored through disease. In the study's own analysis: Estimated nucleated cell counts came from reference gene primer amplification. Produced via immunoSEQ multiplex PCR; TCRdb's table is partial and in-frame only. V and J calls and clone size follow that table, whereas D and trimming were derived from the DNA. There are 170,000 or so clones in the sample; more than 75% occur only once, and about 0.6% lies in the top ten. V shed 0 bases and J 0 bases; nucleotides not matched to a gene: 13. CDR1 is SGHRS and CDR2 is YFSETQ in the germline V gene. This CDR3 contains 19 residues.

This chain uses TRBV5-1 with TRBJ2-7; 9 bases match TRBD1. The sequenced material came from peripheral blood. The sequence came from a man in his 60s with COVID-19, enrolled during active disease. The CDR3 here is CASSLGLTGGRILSYEQYF. CDR3 nucleotide sequence: TGCGCCAGCAGCTTGGGGTTGACAGGGGGAAGGATACTCTCCTACGAGCAGTACTTC.